This TCR beta chain emerged from a study of T cells expressing NK-cell markers (dated by TCRdb to the early 2020s). Describing the broader study: Eight or nine donors provided sorted CD3+CD56+NKG2C+, CD3+CD56+NKG2C- and CD3+CD56-NKG2C+ T-cell subsets, whose TCR beta-chain repertoires were profiled. Of the eight sequenced donors, seven were found to be HCMV-seropositive and one was found to be HCMV-seronegative. Randomly selected healthy volunteers, three men and five women, were used as the eight sequenced donors. Sequencing of the libraries produced 2 x 150 bp reads on Illumina HiSeq 2000/2500, MiSeq or NextSeq. What the work shows at the level of the full study, not this receptor alone: For six donors, the dominant CD3+CD56+NKG2C+ clonotypes were among the top 10 CD8+ clonotypes and accounted for roughly 1.0-8% of CD8+ T cells. Whether the expanded NKG2C-expressing T cell clones were specific for HCMV antigens remained unclear. Those dominant clonotypes were again the most abundant among CD3+CD56-NKG2C+ cells in a few donors, at about 25-60.1%.

The instrument given in TCRdb is Illumina HiSeq 2000. TCR beta cDNA libraries were made by 5'RACE template switching that added a universal primer site and unique molecular identifiers. cDNA synthesis was primed from the TCR beta constant segment and was followed by two successive PCR amplification steps. On the authors' methods: Reads were demultiplexed and grouped by UMI with MIGEC, and clonotypes were assembled and quantified with MiTCR. Only TCR cDNA sequences supported by at least two reads were kept to exclude erroneous sequences. Downstream repertoire analysis used the tcR package, and clonotypes were matched across fractions by CDR3 nucleotide sequence plus V segment. Antigen specificity was annotated against VDJdb with VDJmatch, allowing one amino acid substitution in CDR3. With the reads reprocessed by TCRdb, a single entry stands for each CDR3 protein sequence and no DNA is reported. These V and J calls derive from TCRdb rather than the authors' analysis. The table for this sample shows approximately 460,000 distinct CDR3 sequences. Roughly 8% of the sample is held by the ten biggest clonotypes.

To determine HCMV serostatus, a commercial ELISA kit was used to detect HCMV-specific IgG in serum. Peripheral blood mononuclear cells were isolated from blood by Ficoll density gradient centrifugation. Via the germline V gene, CDR1 is ENHRY and CDR2 SYGVKD. From the cysteine through the phenylalanine, the CDR3 covers 13 amino acids. No DNA appears here. A note on this clonotype: It has no known antigen specificity.

The rearrangement combines TRBV10-3 with TRBJ2-5; TCRdb's D call of TRBD1 is untestable without DNA. The sequence came from a woman between 18 and 70 years old in good health. Sequencing input: blood T cells: a sorted CD56 or NKG2C T cell subset, CD4+ or CD8+ T cells, or bulk PBMC T cells (not recorded which). This receptor has the CDR3 CAISFRGGETQYF.